These 32 T cell receptor beta chains were all obtained from the same sample, sequenced in a study of radiotherapy plus CTLA-4 blockade in lung cancer. Here immunoSEQ multiplex PCR was the method, and the copy in TCRdb shows in-frame clones only, minus some. The sample contains 95,000 to 150,000 clones, 85% to 90% of which appear only once. The sample here was peripheral blood, taken from a patient treated with radiotherapy plus ipilimumab. These TCRs come from a human donor with non-small cell lung cancer that progressed on radiotherapy plus ipilimumab.

The chain is built from TRBV10-2 and TRBJ2-5, with no clear D. CDR1 and CDR2 from the germline V gene are WSHSY and SAAADI. The CDR3 spans 15 residues. The V end lost 0 bases, the J end lost 4 bases, and 12 bases lay between the germline ends. The CDR3: CASSESPSSRETQYF. CDR3 nucleotide sequence: TGCGCCAGCAGTGAGTCCCCTAGTTCTAGAGAGACCCAGTACTTC.

The chain combines TRBV30 with TRBJ1-2; 8 bases map to TRBD1. CDR1 GTSNPN and CDR2 SVGIG come from the germline V gene (reference sequence). Trimming removed 1 base from V and 2 bases from J; junction bases left unmatched: 6. The CDR3 loop spans 15 amino acids. CDR3 in DNA: TGTGCCTGGAGTGCCTGGACAGGGACCAACTATGGCTACACCTTC. Amino acid sequence: CAWSAWTGTNYGYTF.

The genes are TRBV12-5 and TRBJ1-1; D is undetermined. The CDR3 runs 12 residues. Germline CDR1 and CDR2: LGHNT and FRNRAP. V was trimmed by 1 base and J by 9 bases, leaving 9 bases between them. The CDR3 DNA reads as TGTGCTAGTGGTTTGGGAGGGTTTCAAGCTTTCTTT. Protein sequence: CASGLGGFQAFF.

This chain links TRBV7-9 with TRBJ2-7; 7 bases match TRBD2. This CDR3 is built from 14 residues. With V trimmed by 5 bases and J by 4 bases, 8 bases remained unmatched. Germline CDR1 is SEHNR and CDR2 is FQNEAQ (reference sequence). CDR3 sequence reads: CASSGDYRGYEQYF. For the CDR3, the DNA is TGTGCCAGCAGCGGGGACTACCGAGGATACGAGCAGTACTTC.

As DNA, the CDR3 is TGTGCCAGCAGTTACAGGGACCCGAACACTGAAGCTTTCTTT. Amino acid sequence: CASSYRDPNTEAFF. V is TRBV6-5 and J is TRBJ1-1, with D maybe TRBD1 (5 bases). V lost 2 bases and J 1 base, leaving 8 bases between the germline ends. Germline V gene sequence: CDR1 MNHEY, CDR2 SVGAGI. The CDR3 contains 14 residues.

The J gene is TRBJ2-3, the V gene TRBV2; D gene uncertain. This CDR3 contains 12 residues. Germline V gives CDR1 SNHLY, CDR2 FYNNEI. V lost 5 bases and J 6 bases, leaving 9 bases between the germline ends. In DNA form, the CDR3 reads TGTGCCAGCAGTCATTATCGGGATACGCAGTATTTT. Translating gives CASSHYRDTQYF.

The V and J genes are TRBV6-1 and TRBJ2-1; D is uncertain. Trimming shortened V by 1 base and J by 6 bases, and 7 bases separated the two germline ends. CDR3 length equals 13 residues. The germline V gene encodes CDR1 MNHNS and CDR2 SASEGT. CDR3 coding DNA: TGTGCCAGCAGTGAAGACAGTTTCAATGAGCAGTTCTTC. Amino acid sequence: CASSEDSFNEQFF.

The chain carries TRBV19 and TRBJ1-2, with D maybe TRBD1 (6 bases). The CDR3 consists of 12 residues. The germline CDR1 and CDR2 sequences are LNHDA and SQIVND (reference sequence). Deletions cut 4 bases from V and 10 bases from J, with 13 bases between. The CDR3 protein is CASSTRTAYYTF. In nucleotides, the CDR3 is TGTGCCAGTAGTACCCGGACAGCCTACTACACCTTC.

The rearrangement links TRBV5-1 to TRBJ1-2; D possibly corresponds to TRBD1 (5 bases). The CDR3 extends over 14 amino acids. Germline CDR1 is SGHRS and CDR2 is YFSETQ. V was cut by 0 bases and J by 8 bases, with 14 bases left in between. The CDR3 spells CASSLDGGTRGYTF. The CDR3 nucleotides are TGCGCCAGCAGCTTGGACGGGGGAACGCGGGGCTACACCTTC.

This clone was found once. Other DNA sequences from this sample encode an identical CDR3 as well. The genes are TRBV6-6 and TRBJ1-2, with D possibly being TRBD1 (5 bases). The CDR3 contains 13 residues. CDR1 and CDR2 from the germline V gene are MNHNY and SVGAGI (reference sequence). With 0 bases removed from V and 6 bases from J, the gap between germline ends came to 8 bases. This chain's CDR3 is CASSYSGGDGYTF. In nucleotides, the CDR3 is TGTGCCAGCAGTTACTCCGGAGGGGATGGCTACACCTTC.

This clone was counted between two and nine times. The chain links TRBV5-1 to TRBJ1-4; D gene unclear. CDR1 and CDR2 (germline): SGHRS, YFSETQ. V was shortened by 0 bases and J by 5 bases, with 2 bases between the two germline ends. CDR3 length equals 12 residues. In DNA form, the CDR3 reads TGCGCCAGCAGCTTGGGGAATGAAAAACTGTTTTTT. Its translation is CASSLGNEKLFF.

The rearrangement links TRBV19 to TRBJ1-3; 7 bases fit TRBD1. The V and J ends lost 7 bases and 8 bases, in that order; junction bases with no gene match: 14. CDR1 is LNHDA, CDR2 SQIVND, per germline (reference sequence). The CDR3 runs 15 residues. The CDR3 bases are TGTGCCAGTACCCATCTGGGTTTCCAGGGGGACACCATATATTTT. Protein product: CASTHLGFQGDTIYF.

For the CDR3, the DNA is TGTGCCAGTAGTATAGGCATCGCAGGGGGCATAAACACTGAAGCTTTCTTT. This sequence encodes CASSIGIAGGINTEAFF. V usage is TRBV19 and J usage is TRBJ1-1, with 8 nucleotides matching TRBD1. The CDR3 is made up of 17 amino acids. CDR1 and CDR2 from the germline V gene are LNHDA and SQIVND (reference sequence). The trim removed 1 base at V and 2 bases at J, leaving 9 bases unmatched. Filled out from reference TRBV19 and TRBJ1-1, the complete variable domain reads DGGITQSPKYLFRKEGQNVTLSCEQNLNHDAMYWYRQDPGQGLRLIYYSQIVNDFQKGDIAEGYSVSREKKESFPLTVTSAQKNPTAFYLCASSIGIAGGINTEAFFGQGTRLTVV.

The chain recombines TRBV6-6 with TRBJ2-3; TRBD1 matches at 9 bases. This CDR3 has 15 amino acids. The J segment lost 1 base and the V segment lost 1 base, leaving 0 bases of the junction unmatched. CDR1 and CDR2 from the germline V gene are MNHNY and SVGAGI (reference sequence). CDR3 sequence reads: CASSYWTGGTDTQYF. The CDR3 nucleotides read TGTGCCAGCAGTTACTGGACAGGGGGCACAGATACGCAGTATTTT.

The V gene is TRBV5-1, the J gene TRBJ2-2; TRBD2 might be the D (5 bases). The germline V gene encodes CDR1 SGHRS and CDR2 YFSETQ. This CDR3 has 16 amino acids. The ends were cut back, 4 bases at V and 4 bases at J, with 17 bases in the middle. CDR3: CASSISPGLATGELFF. The CDR3 DNA is TGCGCCAGCAGCATCAGTCCAGGACTCGCCACCGGGGAGCTGTTTTTT.

V and J are TRBV7-9 and TRBJ1-1, with no clear D. Germline V gene sequence: CDR1 SEHNR, CDR2 FQNEAQ (reference sequence). Deletions cut 0 bases from V and 11 bases from J, with 7 bases between. The CDR3 has 11 amino acids. DNA of the CDR3: TGTGCCAGCAGCTTAGCAGAACGGGCTTTCTTT. Protein: CASSLAERAFF.

CDR3 protein: CASSVGQRAHNEQFF. The CDR3 nucleotides read TGTGCCAGCAGCGTAGGGCAGCGGGCCCACAATGAGCAGTTCTTC. V and J are TRBV9 and TRBJ2-1, with D possibly matching TRBD2 (6 bases). V lost 0 bases and J 5 bases, leaving 12 bases between the germline ends. CDR1 SGDLS and CDR2 YYNGEE come from the germline V gene. CDR3 size: 15 residues.

The gene calls are TRBV6-6 and TRBJ1-1, with 9 bases aligning to TRBD1. The J segment lost 1 base and the V segment lost 2 bases, leaving 5 bases of the junction unmatched. This CDR3 spans 16 amino acids. The V gene's germline CDR1 is MNHNY and CDR2 SVGAGI (reference sequence). For the CDR3, the DNA is TGTGCCAGCAGTTACGGGACAGGGATGAGGAACACTGAAGCTTTCTTT. Its protein product is CASSYGTGMRNTEAFF.

The chain recombines TRBV27 with TRBJ2-7, with D perhaps assigned TRBD1 or TRBD2 (5 bases each). Germline V CDR1 and CDR2: MNHEY, SMNVEV (reference sequence). V was trimmed by 0 bases and J by 7 bases, leaving 7 bases between them. This CDR3 is built from 12 residues. The CDR3: CASSLSGEEQYF. In DNA form, the CDR3 reads TGTGCCAGCAGTTTATCGGGGGAAGAGCAGTACTTC.

The chain has TRBV27 and TRBJ1-3, with 7 bases aligning to TRBD1. The V gene end was trimmed by 2 bases and the J gene end by 3 bases; junction bases not matched to a gene: 4. The CDR3 is 15 residues long. Per germline, CDR1 MNHEY and CDR2 SMNVEV (reference sequence). CDR3: CASSLQGQYGNTIYF. CDR3 sequence (DNA): TGTGCCAGCAGTTTACAGGGACAGTATGGAAACACCATATATTTT.

This chain links TRBV7-9 with TRBJ2-7; 7 nucleotides agree with TRBD1. The V gene end was trimmed by 6 bases and the J gene end by 4 bases; junction bases not matched to a gene: 3. This CDR3 spans 12 amino acids. The germline gives CDR1 SEHNR, CDR2 FQNEAQ (reference sequence). Here the CDR3 DNA reads TGTGCCAGCAGACGACAGGGATACGAGCAGTACTTC. Residues: CASRRQGYEQYF.

The chain is built from TRBV30 and TRBJ2-1; TRBD2 agrees at 7 bases. In germline, CDR1 is GTSNPN, CDR2 SVGIG (reference sequence). The length of the CDR3 is 15 residues. The V and J ends lost 4 bases and 0 bases, in that order; junction bases with no gene match: 6. The CDR3 sequence: CAWMVGGSSYNEQFF. CDR3 DNA: TGTGCCTGGATGGTCGGCGGGAGCTCCTACAATGAGCAGTTCTTC.

The chain combines TRBV4-1 with TRBJ2-2, with TRBD1 identical over 8 bases. V was pared by 3 bases and J by 3 bases, with 6 bases of the junction left unmatched. The CDR3 has 16 residues. Germline V lookup: CDR1 MGHRA, CDR2 YSYEKL. CDR3 amino acids: CASSHRTGSDTGELFF. The CDR3 nucleotides read TGCGCCAGCAGCCACCGGACAGGGAGTGACACCGGGGAGCTGTTTTTT.

This chain uses TRBV6-1 with TRBJ1-4, with D possibly TRBD1 on 5 matching bases. CDR3 size: 14 residues. The germline V gene has CDR1 MNHNS and CDR2 SASEGT. V lost 7 bases, J lost 7 bases, and 16 bases lay in between. The DNA of the CDR3 is TGTGCCAGCAATCCGTGGGGGAGCAGTGAAAAACTGTTTTTT. Its translation is CASNPWGSSEKLFF.

The chain carries TRBV9 and TRBJ1-3; D gene uncertain. The CDR3 is 16 residues long. Trimming stripped 4 bases from V and 1 base from J, with 15 bases between. Germline V gives CDR1 SGDLS, CDR2 YYNGEE. CDR3 sequence reads: CASSPDPRGSGNTIYF. The CDR3 region has the DNA TGTGCCAGCAGCCCCGATCCACGGGGATCTGGAAACACCATATATTTT.

The V call is TRBV30, the J call TRBJ1-3; D ambiguous. Trimming cost V 2 bases and J 8 bases, with 7 bases left between them. CDR1 GTSNPN and CDR2 SVGIG come from the germline V gene (reference sequence). The length of the CDR3 is 11 residues. CDR3 sequence reads: CAWSSKDTIYF. The CDR3 nucleotides are TGTGCCTGGAGTAGTAAGGACACCATATATTTT. The variable domain in full, with the rest retrieved from reference TRBV30 and TRBJ1-3, is SQTIHQWPATLVQPVGSPLSLECTVEGTSNPNLYWYRQAAGRGLQLLFYSVGIGQISSEVPQNLSASRPQDRQFILSSKKLLLSDSGFYLCAWSSKDTIYFGEGSWLTVV.

This rearrangement joins TRBV2 to TRBJ1-1; the D is unclear. The CDR3 contains 12 residues. Germline values: CDR1 SNHLY, CDR2 FYNNEI. V lost 6 bases, J lost 9 bases, and 14 bases lay in between. CDR3 sequence reads: CASRSGPRQAFF. CDR3 coding DNA: TGTGCCAGCAGAAGCGGACCGCGGCAAGCTTTCTTT.

V is TRBV18 and J is TRBJ1-1, with D possibly matching TRBD1 (5 bases). Germline V gene data show CDR1 as KGHSH and CDR2 as LQKENI. CDR3 length equals 13 residues. The V and J ends lost 2 bases and 6 bases respectively, with 10 bases between them. The CDR3 sequence: CASSPVGVPEAFF. The CDR3 region has the DNA TGTGCCAGCTCACCAGTAGGGGTTCCTGAAGCTTTCTTT.

This clone came up once. This chain links TRBV28 with TRBJ1-2, with TRBD1 as a possible D gene (6 bases). V was shortened by 5 bases and J by 8 bases, with 12 bases between the two germline ends. The CDR3 has 12 amino acids. Germline V gene data show CDR1 as MDHEN and CDR2 as SYDVKM. CDR3 residues: CASSPQGRGYTF. The CDR3 DNA is TGTGCCAGCAGTCCACAGGGTCGGGGCTACACCTTC.

V gene TRBV7-2 combines with J gene TRBJ1-5; 10 positions agree with TRBD1. This CDR3 has 16 residues. CDR1 and CDR2 (germline): SGHTA, FQGNSA. The V and J ends lost 5 bases and 2 bases, in that order; junction bases with no gene match: 6. The CDR3 DNA reads as TGTGCCAGCAGCGAAGACAGGGGGCCTGGCAATCAGCCCCAGCATTTT. Its translation is CASSEDRGPGNQPQHF. Looking up the rest from reference TRBV7-2 and TRBJ1-5 gives the full variable domain: GAGVSQSPSNKVTEKGKDVELRCDPISGHTALYWYRQSLGQGLEFLIYFQGNSAPDKSGLPSDRFSAERTGGSVSTLTIQRTQQEDSAVYLCASSEDRGPGNQPQHFGDGTRLSIL.

J is TRBJ1-2 and V is TRBV13, with 8 bases aligning to TRBD1. Germline assignment: CDR1 PRHDT and CDR2 FYEKMQ (reference sequence). The CDR3 contains 16 residues. Trimming at V came to 4 bases and at J to 4 bases, leaving 11 bases not matched to a gene. The CDR3 sequence is CASSSVTGEGAYGYTF. CDR3 DNA: TGTGCCAGCAGCTCCGTGACAGGGGAAGGGGCCTATGGCTACACCTTC.

The CDR3 DNA reads TGTGCCAGCACCGAAAGGGACAGGCGGGTGGACAATCAGCCCCAGCATTTT. It is translated as CASTERDRRVDNQPQHF. The genes are TRBV2 and TRBJ1-5; 8 bases fit TRBD1. This CDR3 comprises 17 residues. Germline V gene data show CDR1 as SNHLY and CDR2 as FYNNEI. The V and J ends lost 7 bases and 3 bases, in that order; junction bases with no gene match: 14.